The 18 T cell receptor beta chains listed next were all sequenced from one sample in a study of control samples from healthy donors and cancer patients. The data were produced by immunoSEQ multiplex PCR, yet TCRdb's version contains in-frame clones alone and is incomplete. The top ten hold approximately 7.8% of the sample, which has around 100,000 clones, roughly 91% seen once. Sequenced: blood. The source of these receptors is a young man in good health.

The chain combines TRBV5-1 with TRBJ1-6; D ambiguous. CDR1 and CDR2 (germline): SGHRS, YFSETQ. V lost 2 bases to trimming and J lost 7 bases, with 16 bases between them. This CDR3 contains 16 residues. The CDR3 DNA sequence: TGCGCCAGCAGCTTACAAAGCCTAGGACTGAATTCACCCCTCCACTTT. Amino acids: CASSLQSLGLNSPLHF.

The chain uses TRBV7-9 and TRBJ1-3, with D perhaps matching TRBD1 (6 bases). The germline gives CDR1 SEHNR, CDR2 FQNEAQ (reference sequence). V was trimmed by 5 bases and J by 8 bases, leaving 19 bases between them. This CDR3 has 15 amino acids. This chain's CDR3 is CASSHIRGQFDTIYF. CDR3 bases: TGTGCCAGCAGCCACATTCGCGGACAGTTCGACACCATATATTTT.

The chain couples TRBV3-1 (or the pseudogene TRBV3-2) to TRBJ2-2, with 12 bases lining up with TRBD1. There are 19 residues in the CDR3. V dropped 3 bases and J dropped 8; count of bases not matched to a gene: 16. Germline V CDR1 and CDR2: LGHDT, YNNKEL (reference sequence). The DNA of the CDR3 is TGTGCCAGCAGCCATGGGACAGGGGGCGGAGCGGGGCGCCCGGGGGAGCTGTTTTTT. Its protein is CASSHGTGGGAGRPGELFF.

The V call is TRBV3-1 (or the pseudogene TRBV3-2), the J call TRBJ1-2; 7 bases align to TRBD1. CDR1 is LGHDT, CDR2 YNNKEL, per germline (reference sequence). The CDR3 runs to 16 residues. V trimming: 2 bases; J trimming: 8 bases; junction bases outside the gene matches: 14. The CDR3 DNA reads as TGTGCCAGCAGCCAAACCCACAGGGGATCCAATGGGGGCTACACCTTC. It yields the protein CASSQTHRGSNGGYTF.

This clone has only one observation. V and J are TRBV5-1 and TRBJ2-3; 8 positions agree with TRBD2. CDR3 length equals 17 residues. J lost 2 bases, V lost 2 bases, and 10 bases had no gene match. Germline V gene lookup returns CDR1 SGHRS and CDR2 YFSETQ. The CDR3 reads CASSFIRRGEITDTQYF. CDR3 DNA: TGCGCCAGCAGCTTTATCCGGCGGGGGGAAATCACAGATACGCAGTATTTT.

V and J are TRBV9 and TRBJ1-6, with D possibly matching TRBD1 (5 bases). CDR1 SGDLS and CDR2 YYNGEE come from the germline V gene. The CDR3 consists of 18 residues. Trimming took off 4 bases at V and 0 bases at J, with 17 bases between the two ends. The CDR3 nucleotides are TGTGCCAGCAGCACCAGTTCGGGGGATTACTCCTATAATTCACCCCTCCACTTT. Encoded protein: CASSTSSGDYSYNSPLHF.

V gene TRBV19 combines with J gene TRBJ2-3; D is unresolved. The CDR3 consists of 14 residues. Trimming removed 3 bases at V and 2 bases at J, with 9 bases between. Germline-derived CDR1 and CDR2 are LNHDA and SQIVND (reference sequence). CDR3 residues: CASSMSGNTDTQYF. CDR3 coding DNA: TGTGCCAGTAGTATGTCCGGTAACACAGATACGCAGTATTTT.

This sequence joins TRBV3-1 (or the pseudogene TRBV3-2) and TRBJ1-2; D is unclear. Between the trimmed V and J ends, which lost 4 bases and 3 bases, there was a span of 6 bases. Germline values: CDR1 LGHDT, CDR2 YNNKEL (reference sequence). The CDR3 covers 12 residues. CDR3 protein: CASSLRDYGYTF. In nucleotides, the CDR3 is TGTGCCAGCAGCCTGAGGGACTATGGCTACACCTTC.

V gene TRBV30 combines with J gene TRBJ1-1, with D unresolved. Trimming pared 7 bases from V and 4 bases from J, leaving 16 bases between. The germline V gene has CDR1 GTSNPN and CDR2 SVGIG (reference sequence). CDR3 length equals 13 residues. CDR3 residues: CALVRSSTTEAFF. DNA of the CDR3: TGTGCCTTAGTTCGGTCTTCTACCACTGAAGCTTTCTTT.

This chain connects TRBV4-3 to TRBJ2-2, with D maybe TRBD2 (5 bases). V was pared by 1 base and J by 0 bases, with 12 bases between. Germline lookup yields CDR1 LGHNA and CDR2 YSLEER. The CDR3 loop spans 17 amino acids. CDR3 sequence: CASSQGSVATNTGELFF. CDR3 coding DNA: TGCGCCAGCAGCCAAGGTAGTGTAGCGACGAACACCGGGGAGCTGTTTTTT.

The chain recombines TRBV5-5 with TRBJ2-7, with a tentative D call TRBD1 (6 bases). Germline CDR1 is SGHKS and CDR2 is YYEKEE (reference sequence). This CDR3 comprises 15 residues. V was pared by 3 bases and J by 4 bases, with 17 bases between. CDR3 coding DNA: TGTGCCAGCAGCTCGCTCAGGGGAACACAATACGAGCAGTACTTC. It is translated as CASSSLRGTQYEQYF.

J is TRBJ1-1 and V is TRBV6-5; D gene unclear. The germline gives CDR1 MNHEY, CDR2 SVGAGI. V lost 1 base and J lost 8, with 5 bases in between. CDR3 length: 11 amino acids. CDR3 residues: CASSYLGEAFF. The CDR3 DNA reads TGTGCCAGCAGTTACTTGGGGGAAGCTTTCTTT.

This rearrangement joins TRBV25-1 to TRBJ1-2; D not resolved. Per the germline V gene, CDR1 is MGHDK and CDR2 is SYGVNS. V lost 0 bases and J lost 1, with 3 bases in between. The CDR3 runs 13 residues. In DNA form, the CDR3 reads TGTGCCAGCAGTGAATATAGTAACTATGGCTACACCTTC. This encodes CASSEYSNYGYTF.

The rearrangement joins TRBV7-3 to TRBJ1-2; a possible D gene is TRBD1 (5 bases). This CDR3 has 13 residues. The germline CDR1 and CDR2 sequences are SGHTA and FQGTGA. V dropped 2 bases and J dropped 4 bases, with 8 bases sitting between them. CDR3 sequence: CASSLGASYGYTF. The CDR3 DNA reads as TGTGCCAGCAGCTTAGGGGCCAGCTATGGCTACACCTTC.

The rearrangement uses TRBV18 and TRBJ1-1; 7 nucleotides agree with TRBD1. The CDR3 totals 12 residues. Trimming at V came to 4 bases and at J to 8 bases, leaving 4 bases not matched to a gene. Per the germline V gene, CDR1 is KGHSH and CDR2 is LQKENI. The CDR3: CASSRQGVEAFF. For the CDR3, the DNA is TGTGCCAGCTCACGGCAGGGGGTCGAAGCTTTCTTT.

The chain uses TRBV18 and TRBJ2-1, with D hard to call. V dropped 2 bases and J dropped 12 bases, with 20 bases sitting between them. The V gene's germline CDR1 is KGHSH and CDR2 LQKENI. The CDR3 runs 15 residues. The CDR3 protein is CASSPVVDRRSGQFF. The CDR3 coding sequence is TGTGCCAGCTCACCAGTTGTCGACCGCCGGTCAGGGCAGTTCTTC. Full variable domain (rest looked up from reference TRBV18 and TRBJ2-1): NAGVMQNPRHLVRRRGQEARLRCSPMKGHSHVYWYRQLPEEGLKFMVYLQKENIIDESGMPKERFSAEFPKEGPSILRIQQVVRGDSAAYFCASSPVVDRRSGQFFGPGTRLTVL.

V gene TRBV5-1 combines with J gene TRBJ2-5, with D maybe TRBD2 (6 bases). CDR1 SGHRS and CDR2 YFSETQ come from the germline V gene. The CDR3 extends over 16 amino acids. Trimming cost V 1 base and J 2 bases, with 15 bases left between them. In nucleotides, the CDR3 is TGCGCCAGCAGCTTGATACCCACGGGAGTACAAGAGACCCAGTACTTC. Amino acid sequence: CASSLIPTGVQETQYF.

The chain joins TRBV29-1 to TRBJ2-1; possible D gene TRBD1, 6 bases. CDR3 length: 14 residues. Germline-derived CDR1 and CDR2 are SQVTM and ANQGSEA. V dropped 8 bases and J dropped 4 bases, with 18 bases sitting between them. CDR3 DNA sequence: TGCAGCACACCGGCCCTAGGGGGATACAATGAGCAGTTCTTC. This translates into CSTPALGGYNEQFF.